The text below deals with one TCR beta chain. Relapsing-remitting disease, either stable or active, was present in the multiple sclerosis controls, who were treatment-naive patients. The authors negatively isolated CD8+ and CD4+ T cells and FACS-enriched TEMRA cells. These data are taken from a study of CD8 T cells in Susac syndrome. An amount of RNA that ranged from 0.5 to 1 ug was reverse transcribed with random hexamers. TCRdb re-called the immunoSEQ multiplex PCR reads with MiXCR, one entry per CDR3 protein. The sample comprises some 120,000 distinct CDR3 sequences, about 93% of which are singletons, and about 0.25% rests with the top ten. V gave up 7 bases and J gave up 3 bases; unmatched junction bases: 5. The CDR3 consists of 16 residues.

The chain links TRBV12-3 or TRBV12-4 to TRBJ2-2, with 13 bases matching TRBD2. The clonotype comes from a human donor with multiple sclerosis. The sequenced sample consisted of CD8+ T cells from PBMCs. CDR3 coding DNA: TGTGCCAGCACCCTACTAGCGGGAGGGTACACCGGGGAGCTGTTTTTT. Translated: CASTLLAGGYTGELFF.